This T cell receptor (beta chain) was sequenced for a study of beta chain features in type 1 diabetes. Study background: Cell yields, age and gender were similar between patients and healthy donors. Study-level findings and limits: An over-representation of cells with high TCR expression could result from cDNA sequencing. In every one of the four CD4+ subsets, TCRB CDR3s were moderately but significantly shorter in Type 1 diabetes patients.

Each sorted population was over 95% pure. What was sequenced were expressed TCRB transcripts, since all of the isolated RNA had been reverse transcribed. About 3.6 million reads on average were seen across naive, central memory and regulatory T cell samples. The table came from immunoSEQ multiplex PCR; TCRdb's copy has only in-frame clones and leaves some out. Among a few hundred thousand clones, over 11% were seen once, and the ten largest hold just under 0.02%. This clone appeared a few times. The antigen remains unidentified. V was trimmed by 3 bases and J by 1 base, leaving 12 bases between them. CDR3 size: 15 residues. CDR1 and CDR2 (germline): KGHSH, LQKENI.

What was sequenced was naive CD4+ T cells from blood. This sequence was found in a man under 40 with type 1 diabetes. The chain carries TRBV18 and TRBJ2-5; no clear D. CDR3 sequence (DNA): TGTGCCAGCTCACCGAGATCAGGTCGCCAAGAGACCCAGTACTTC. Its protein product is CASSPRSGRQETQYF.